These T cell receptor beta chains were read from a single sample in a study of shared clonotypes between healthy human individuals. The assay was immunoSEQ multiplex PCR, and TCRdb's table has in-frame clones only and misses some. This sample has about 670,000 clones, with roughly 78% found just once. The sample taken for sequencing was memory CD4+ T cells sorted from blood. These receptor sequences come from a woman aged 25-40 years in good health. Each CDR3 is given with its conserved first and last residue. A D gene is named only where the DNA matches it firmly. Clone size is not always given. Where it is, it says once, few, many or a class for expanded clones.

v_call	d_call	clone_size	j_call	cdr3_aa	cdr3_nt
TRBV29-1	TRBD2	once	TRBJ2-1	CSVDEREGDEQFF	TGCAGCGTTGACGAGCGGGAAGGCGATGAGCAGTTCTTC
TRBV5-6	.	.	TRBJ2-5	CASSLVRGTNQETQYF	TGTGCCAGCAGCTTGGTGAGGGGGACCAACCAAGAGACCCAGTACTTC
TRBV7-9	TRBD1	few	TRBJ1-1	CASQGAGWTEAFF	TGTGCCAGCCAGGGGGCTGGGTGGACTGAAGCTTTCTTT
TRBV25-1	TRBD1	.	TRBJ1-2	CASSRTGDYGYTF	TGTGCCAGCAGTCGGACAGGGGACTATGGCTACACCTTC
TRBV19	.	.	TRBJ2-2	CASSNHLVTGELFF	TGTGCCAGTAGTAACCACTTGGTCACCGGGGAGCTGTTTTTT
TRBV28	.	.	TRBJ1-5	CASSLLGDHGSNQPQHF	TGTGCCAGCAGTTTATTGGGGGACCATGGTAGCAATCAGCCCCAGCATTTT
TRBV18	.	once	TRBJ2-5	CASSPSYSQETQYF	TGTGCCAGCTCACCATCGTACAGCCAAGAGACCCAGTACTTC
TRBV29-1	.	.	TRBJ2-2	CSVEDRASWTGELFF	TGCAGCGTTGAAGATAGGGCTAGCTGGACCGGGGAGCTGTTTTTT
TRBV18	.	.	TRBJ2-7	CASSPPHLGEQYF	TGTGCCAGCTCACCACCCCACTTAGGAGAGCAGTACTTC
TRBV28	.	.	TRBJ2-7	CASSNFNSYEQYF	TGTGCCAGCAGTAACTTTAACTCCTACGAGCAGTACTTC
TRBV7-8	TRBD2	.	TRBJ2-7	CASSRTSGKAVEQYF	TGTGCCAGCAGCAGGACTAGCGGGAAGGCTGTTGAGCAGTACTTC
TRBV5-4	.	.	TRBJ1-2	CASSLNRDYGYTF	TGTGCCAGCAGCTTGAACAGGGACTATGGCTACACCTTC
TRBV18	.	.	TRBJ1-1	CASSPRRTNTEAFF	TGTGCCAGCTCACCACGTAGGACCAACACTGAAGCTTTCTTT
TRBV30	.	.	TRBJ2-7	CAWSGGALGGEQYF	TGTGCCTGGAGTGGCGGGGCCTTGGGTGGCGAGCAGTACTTC
TRBV18	.	few	TRBJ1-1	CASSQGQMNTEAFF	TGTGCCAGCTCACAAGGACAGATGAACACTGAAGCTTTCTTT
TRBV10-1	.	.	TRBJ1-1	CASSGSQGYMNTEAFF	TGCGCCAGCAGTGGGTCACAGGGATACATGAACACTGAAGCTTTCTTT
TRBV5-1	.	few	TRBJ1-1	CASSDGENTEAFF	TGCGCCAGCAGTGATGGAGAGAACACTGAAGCTTTCTTT
TRBV2	.	.	TRBJ1-5	CASRPRDAKTQPQHF	TGTGCCAGCAGGCCCCGGGACGCAAAGACTCAGCCCCAGCATTTT
TRBV5-4	TRBD2	.	TRBJ2-1	CASSRTSGGGEQFF	TGTGCCAGCAGCAGGACTAGCGGGGGTGGTGAGCAGTTCTTC
TRBV5-1	.	.	TRBJ1-3	CASSQRDIQTKGSGNTIYF	TGCGCCAGCAGCCAGCGGGACATCCAAACAAAAGGCTCTGGAAACACCATATATTTT
TRBV10-1	.	once	TRBJ1-5	CASSEKPQEPQHF	TGCGCCAGCAGTGAAAAGCCCCAGGAGCCCCAGCATTTT
TRBV7-8	.	.	TRBJ1-1	CASRWGDTEAFF	TGTGCCAGCAGATGGGGCGACACTGAAGCTTTCTTT
TRBV21-1	.	.	TRBJ1-1	CASSKALRGGNTEAFF	TGTGCCAGCAGCAAAGCGCTTAGGGGGGGGAACACTGAAGCTTTCTTT